This T cell receptor beta chain was observed in a study of CD8+ T cells in alopecia areata. This clone occurred a few times. What it recognizes is unknown. Following extraction, RNA underwent reverse transcription to cDNA, which served as the sequencing template. Libraries were prepared by immunoSEQ multiplex PCR; TCRdb keeps only in-frame clonotypes and omits some of them. The table records approximately 120,000 clones, 47% of them present only once. Whole-study findings and limits: Possibly because of HLA-related factors, TCR sharing was less clear across patients than in mice. Relative to normal scalp, lesional scalp, especially alopecia totalis/universalis, showed higher clonality.

Alopecia areata patients provided lesional scalp punch biopsies and peripheral blood. This TCR was sampled from a human donor with alopecia areata. Sequenced sample: NKG2D-low CD8+ T cells sorted from blood.

CDR3 sequence reads: CSVTETEAFF. In DNA, the CDR3 is TGCAGCGTTACAGAGACTGAAGCTTTCTTT. The chain couples TRBV29-1 to TRBJ1-1; no definite D call. V lost 5 bases and J lost 5, with 6 bases in between. From germline, CDR1 is SQVTM and CDR2 ANQGSEA. This CDR3 is built from 10 residues.